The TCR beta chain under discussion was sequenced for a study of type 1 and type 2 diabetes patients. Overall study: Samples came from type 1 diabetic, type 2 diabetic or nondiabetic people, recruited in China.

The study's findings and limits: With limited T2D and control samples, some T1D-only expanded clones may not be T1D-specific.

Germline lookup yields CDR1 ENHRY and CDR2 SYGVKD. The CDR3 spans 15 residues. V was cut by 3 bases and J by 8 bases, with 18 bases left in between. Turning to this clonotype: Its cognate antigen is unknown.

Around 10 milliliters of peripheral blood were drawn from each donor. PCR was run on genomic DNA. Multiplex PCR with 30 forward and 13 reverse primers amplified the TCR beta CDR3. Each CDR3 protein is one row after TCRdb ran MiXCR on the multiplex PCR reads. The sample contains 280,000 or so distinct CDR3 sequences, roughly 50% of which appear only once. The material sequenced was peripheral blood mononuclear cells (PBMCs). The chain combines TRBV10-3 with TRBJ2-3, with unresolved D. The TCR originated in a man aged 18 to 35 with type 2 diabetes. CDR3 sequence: CAISDIGPPDGTQYF. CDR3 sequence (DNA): TGTGCCATCAGTGATATAGGGCCGCCCGACGGTACGCAGTATTTT.